Shown below are 23 T cell receptor beta chains from a single sample sequenced in a study of blood T cell repertoires in COVID-19. Measured with immunoSEQ multiplex PCR; TCRdb has only the in-frame clones, and not every one. Among approximately 300,000 clones, around 92% were seen once, and the ten largest hold 5% to 7%. Specimen: peripheral blood. All receptors derive from a man aged 18 to 35 who had recovered from COVID-19.

This clone has just one count. The chain employs TRBV7-6 and TRBJ1-1; 12 nucleotides align to TRBD1. CDR1 is SGHVS and CDR2 is FNYEAQ in the germline V gene. CDR3 length: 15 amino acids. Trimming cost V 5 bases and J 4 bases; bases outside gene matches: 5. CDR3 nucleotides: TGTGCCAGCAGCCCCGGGACAGGGGGCCTCACTGAAGCTTTCTTT. Its protein product is CASSPGTGGLTEAFF.

The chain combines TRBV19 with TRBJ2-2; possible D gene TRBD1, 6 bases. Trimming stripped 4 bases from V and 5 bases from J, with 14 bases between. The length of the CDR3 is 15 residues. Germline values: CDR1 LNHDA, CDR2 SQIVND (reference sequence). This CDR3 reads CASSTNPGETGELFF. CDR3 DNA sequence: TGTGCCAGTAGTACGAATCCAGGGGAAACCGGGGAGCTGTTTTTT.

The CDR3 DNA sequence: TGTGCCAGCTTTAAAATCTCTGACAGAACGAACACCGGGGAGCTGTTTTTT. The encoded protein is CASFKISDRTNTGELFF. The rearrangement links TRBV13 to TRBJ2-2; weak D call: TRBD1 (5 bases). V was pared by 8 bases and J by 0 bases, with 19 bases between. The CDR3 spans 17 residues. CDR1 and CDR2 (germline): PRHDT, FYEKMQ (reference sequence).

This chain connects TRBV30 to TRBJ2-3; 10 positions match TRBD2. CDR3 length: 13 residues. V was pared by 5 bases and J by 3 bases, with 2 bases of the junction left unmatched. Per the germline V gene, CDR1 is GTSNPN and CDR2 is SVGIG (reference sequence). DNA of the CDR3: TGTGCCTGGCGACTAGCGGGTACAGATACGCAGTATTTT. Translating it yields CAWRLAGTDTQYF.

The chain employs TRBV11-2 and TRBJ2-6; D is uncertain. This CDR3 is 15 amino acids long. V gave up 3 bases and J gave up 0 bases, with 6 bases separating them. Germline assignment: CDR1 SGHAT and CDR2 FQNNGV. The CDR3: CASSLVASGANVLTF. In DNA form, the CDR3 reads TGTGCCAGCAGCTTGGTGGCCTCTGGGGCCAACGTCCTGACTTTC.

The chain employs TRBV12-3 or TRBV12-4 and TRBJ2-3; D ambiguous. The CDR3 runs to 13 residues. The ends were cut back, 4 bases at V and 2 bases at J, with 7 bases in the middle. The DNA for the CDR3 is TGTGCCAGCAGTTCCCCCTTCACAGATACGCAGTATTTT. Amino acid sequence: CASSSPFTDTQYF.

This sequence joins TRBV5-1 and TRBJ1-2; possibly TRBD1 for D (6 bases). V was clipped by 5 bases and J by 1 base, with 33 bases between them. There are 21 residues in the CDR3. Germline CDR1 reads SGHRS; CDR2 reads YFSETQ. The CDR3 nucleotides are TGCGCCAGCAGGTTGAGGGGGATCGATATCCGACCCCCACCTCTTAACTATGGCTACACCTTC. As protein: CASRLRGIDIRPPPLNYGYTF.

A few counts support this clone. Other nucleotide sequences in the sample specify the same CDR3. The J gene is TRBJ2-7, the V gene TRBV5-1; D is undetermined. The germline CDR1 and CDR2 sequences are SGHRS and YFSETQ. The ends were cut back, 0 bases at V and 0 bases at J, with 7 bases in the middle. The CDR3 spans 14 residues. In DNA, the CDR3 is TGCGCCAGCAGCTTGGCCGGTCTCTCCTACGAGCAGTACTTC. It is translated as CASSLAGLSYEQYF.

The chain links TRBV7-9 to TRBJ1-2; 11 positions match TRBD1. The V and J ends lost 4 bases and 6 bases, in that order; junction bases with no gene match: 7. The CDR3 totals 15 residues. From germline, CDR1 is SEHNR and CDR2 FQNEAQ (reference sequence). The CDR3 is CASSSGTGGVDGYTF. CDR3 nucleotide sequence: TGTGCCAGCAGCTCCGGGACAGGGGGAGTTGATGGCTACACCTTC.

The chain has TRBV2 and TRBJ1-1, with D unresolved. Germline assignment: CDR1 SNHLY and CDR2 FYNNEI. V lost 7 bases, J lost 2 bases, and 17 bases lay in between. CDR3 size: 15 residues. The CDR3 region has the DNA TGTGCCAGCACGCGTTTCTTCTCCTTAAACACTGAAGCTTTCTTT. Translated: CASTRFFSLNTEAFF.

The V and J genes are TRBV5-5 and TRBJ1-1, with a tentative D call TRBD1 (6 bases). The CDR3 extends over 15 amino acids. V gave up 5 bases and J gave up 3 bases, with 17 bases separating them. Germline V lookup: CDR1 SGHKS, CDR2 YYEKEE (reference sequence). The CDR3 DNA follows: TGTGCCAGCAGGCCTACAATTGGGACACACACTGAAGCTTTCTTT. Protein sequence: CASRPTIGTHTEAFF.

This rearrangement joins TRBV25-1 to TRBJ2-7; weak D call: TRBD2 (6 bases). The V gene's germline CDR1 is MGHDK and CDR2 SYGVNS. Between the trimmed V and J ends, which lost 1 base and 5 bases, there was a span of 15 bases. This CDR3 region has 15 residues. The CDR3 coding sequence is TGTGCCAGCAGTGAATTTGGGGGGAGTGCCGACGAGCAGTACTTC. Amino acids: CASSEFGGSADEQYF.

The chain links TRBV15 to TRBJ2-1; 10 bases are shared with TRBD1. V lost 3 bases to trimming and J lost 4 bases; unmatched junction nucleotides: 6. CDR3 length: 16 amino acids. The germline V gene encodes CDR1 LNHNV and CDR2 YYDKDF (reference sequence). The CDR3 reads CATSRTGGLGYNEQFF. Here the CDR3 DNA reads TGTGCCACCAGCAGGACAGGGGGCCTCGGGTACAATGAGCAGTTCTTC. The full variable domain, with the rest looked up from reference TRBV15 and TRBJ2-1, is DAMVIQNPRYQVTQFGKPVTLSCSQTLNHNVMYWYQQKSSQAPKLLFHYYDKDFNNEADTPDNFQSRRPNTSFCFLDIRSPGLGDTAMYLCATSRTGGLGYNEQFFGPGTRLTVL.

The rearrangement joins TRBV7-8 to TRBJ2-1, with D hard to call. The germline V gene encodes CDR1 SGHVS and CDR2 FQNEAQ. Trimming stripped 4 bases from V and 3 bases from J, with 10 bases between. The CDR3 is made up of 14 amino acids. Here the CDR3 DNA reads TGTGCCAGCAGCTCCCCGAGACTCTACAATGAGCAGTTCTTC. Protein product: CASSSPRLYNEQFF.

In this sample, this clone turned up a few times. The V and J genes are TRBV4-1 and TRBJ2-2; D might be TRBD2 (5 bases). CDR1 and CDR2 (germline): MGHRA, YSYEKL. Trimming took off 0 bases at V and 1 base at J, with 9 bases between the two ends. The CDR3 sequence is 16 residues long. CDR3 DNA: TGCGCCAGCAGCCAAGAAGGGAGCGGGAACACCGGGGAGCTGTTTTTT. It is translated as CASSQEGSGNTGELFF.

The chain links TRBV18 to TRBJ2-6; D is uncertain. The CDR3 covers 15 residues. Trimming removed 3 bases at V and 2 bases at J, with 8 bases between. Germline V CDR1 and CDR2: KGHSH, LQKENI. CDR3 DNA sequence: TGTGCCAGCTCACCGCAGGTTGCTGGGGCCAACGTCCTGACTTTC. Its protein is CASSPQVAGANVLTF.

This rearrangement joins TRBV19 to TRBJ1-5, with D maybe TRBD1 (6 bases). The CDR3 spans 15 residues. V shed 1 base and J shed 4 bases, with 11 bases lying between them. Germline V gene lookup returns CDR1 LNHDA and CDR2 SQIVND (reference sequence). Here the CDR3 reads CASSIARQGNQPQHF. The DNA for the CDR3 is TGTGCCAGTAGTATAGCGAGGCAGGGGAATCAGCCCCAGCATTTT.

This chain joins TRBV7-3 and TRBJ2-1, with 10 bases fitting TRBD2. The germline CDR1 and CDR2 sequences are SGHTA and FQGTGA. The CDR3 spans 19 residues. V trimming: 1 base; J trimming: 5 bases; junction bases outside the gene matches: 14. The CDR3 is CASSLNPRASGSPDNEQFF. CDR3 nucleotides: TGTGCCAGCAGCTTAAATCCCCGGGCTAGCGGGAGCCCCGACAATGAGCAGTTCTTC.

V is TRBV18 and J is TRBJ2-3, with D uncertain. The ends were cut back, 0 bases at V and 3 bases at J, with 16 bases in the middle. This CDR3 has 17 residues. CDR1 and CDR2 from the germline V gene are KGHSH and LQKENI. Here the CDR3 reads CASSPPTVGVLTDTQYF. The DNA of the CDR3 is TGTGCCAGCTCACCACCGACCGTCGGAGTTCTGACAGATACGCAGTATTTT.

The rearrangement links TRBV4-1 to TRBJ2-7, with 9 bases lining up with TRBD2. This CDR3 region has 21 residues. The V gene's germline CDR1 is MGHRA and CDR2 YSYEKL. V lost 1 base, J lost 1 base, and 20 bases stayed unmatched. CDR3 in amino acids: CASSQAYVRGEGSGRSYEQYF. The DNA of the CDR3 is TGCGCCAGCAGCCAAGCCTACGTGAGAGGCGAGGGGAGCGGGAGGTCCTACGAGCAGTACTTC.

This clone was detected only a few times. The rearrangement uses TRBV19 and TRBJ2-1; 8 bases fit TRBD2. This CDR3 region has 14 residues. Germline CDR1 is LNHDA and CDR2 is SQIVND (reference sequence). Germline trimming cut 5 bases from V and 3 bases from J; bases unmatched to any gene: 3. CDR3 sequence: CASSETSVYNEQFF. The DNA of the CDR3 is TGTGCCAGTAGTGAGACTAGCGTCTACAATGAGCAGTTCTTC. The full variable domain, in which reference TRBV19 and TRBJ2-1 provide the parts outside the CDR3, is DGGITQSPKYLFRKEGQNVTLSCEQNLNHDAMYWYRQDPGQGLRLIYYSQIVNDFQKGDIAEGYSVSREKKESFPLTVTSAQKNPTAFYLCASSETSVYNEQFFGPGTRLTVL.

The chain employs TRBV24-1 and TRBJ1-1; 7 bases are shared with TRBD1. Germline assignment: CDR1 KGHDR and CDR2 SFDVKD. The CDR3 loop spans 13 amino acids. Losses at the gene ends were 7 bases for V and 4 bases for J; bases not matched to a gene: 5. Written as DNA, the CDR3 is TGTGCCACCAGATTCCGGGACAGCACTGAAGCTTTCTTT. Its translation is CATRFRDSTEAFF.

The chain combines TRBV18 with TRBJ1-4; D is possibly TRBD1 (5 bases). Germline values: CDR1 KGHSH, CDR2 LQKENI. This CDR3 is 16 amino acids long. V shed 1 base and J shed 2 bases, with 11 bases lying between them. The CDR3 DNA follows: TGTGCCAGCTCACCACTATCAGCAGGGACTAATGAAAAACTGTTTTTT. Translation: CASSPLSAGTNEKLFF.